This entry lists 10 T cell receptor beta chains sequenced from one sample in a study of T cells in Graves' hyperthyroidism and ophthalmopathy. Amplified TCR beta CDR3 regions derived from RNA transcripts. RT-PCR in the first round (using the HTBI primer set) targeted the TCR CDR3. MiXCR was run by TCRdb on the multiplex PCR reads, yielding one entry per CDR3 protein. The sample has 660,000 or so distinct CDR3 sequences; around 21% are singletons. Material for sequencing was blood. Receptors originate from a man younger than 40 with Graves' ophthalmopathy.

The sample holds a few counts of this clonotype. The chain carries TRBV6-1 and TRBJ1-2; no clear D gene. The V and J ends lost 4 bases and 4 bases respectively, with 16 bases between them. Germline CDR1 MNHNS, CDR2 SASEGT. This CDR3 comprises 15 residues. The CDR3, as DNA: TGTGCCAGCAGTGGGTACTCCCCGGGCGGCTATGGCTACACCTTC. It yields the protein CASSGYSPGGYGYTF.

The chain couples TRBV27 to TRBJ2-1; unclear D gene. Germline CDR1 and CDR2: MNHEY and SMNVEV (reference sequence). V was pared by 8 bases and J by 5 bases, with 16 bases between. The CDR3 has 14 residues. CDR3 sequence (DNA): TGTGCCAGCCAAGGTGGCTTCCGCCACAATGAGCAGTTCTTC. Translated: CASQGGFRHNEQFF.

This chain joins TRBV3-1 and TRBJ2-1; 7 bases are a match to TRBD1. The ends lost 3 bases at V and 6 bases at J; junction bases unmatched: 11. This CDR3 has 16 residues. The germline gives CDR1 LGHDT, CDR2 YNNKEL (reference sequence). CDR3 bases: TGTGCCAGCAGCCAGTCCCGGGACAGTTGGAGCAATGAGCAGTTCTTC. This translates into CASSQSRDSWSNEQFF.

V is TRBV10-3 and J is TRBJ1-1; D is ambiguous. V lost 1 base, J lost 1 base, and 1 base lay in between. The CDR3 has 12 amino acids. CDR1 and CDR2 from the germline V gene are ENHRY and SYGVKD. The CDR3 loop reads CAISEWNTEAFF. CDR3 sequence (DNA): TGTGCCATCAGTGAGTGGAACACTGAAGCTTTCTTT.

This clonotype appeared many times. The rearrangement uses TRBV11-2 and TRBJ1-2, with TRBD1 matching over 8 bases. Trimming at V came to 0 bases and at J to 2 bases, leaving 5 bases not matched to a gene. CDR1 SGHAT and CDR2 FQNNGV come from the germline V gene. The CDR3 covers 16 residues. The CDR3 loop reads CASSLEPGGFNYGYTF. In DNA, the CDR3 is TGTGCCAGCAGCTTAGAACCAGGGGGCTTCAACTATGGCTACACCTTC.

Of note for this clonotype: At one boundary the junction diverges from the germline segment, which might be a read error. The chain recombines TRBV2 with TRBJ1-5; D ambiguous. CDR1 and CDR2 (germline): SNHLY, FYNNEI. CDR3 length: 14 residues. CDR3 sequence: CVSSSYTGDQPQHF. The CDR3, as DNA: TGTGTCAGCAGTTCCTACACCGGCGATCAGCCCCAGCATTTT. The complete variable domain, with remaining parts taken from reference TRBV2 and TRBJ1-5, reads EPEVTQTPSHQVTQMGQEVILRCVPISNHLYFYWYRQILGQKVEFLVSFYNNEISEKSEIFDDQFSVERPDGSNFTLKIRSTKLEDSAMYFCVSSSYTGDQPQHFGDGTRLSIL.

This clonotype has a count of ten or more. The genes are TRBV11-2 and TRBJ1-1; 7 bases are shared with TRBD1. The CDR3 spans 18 residues. In germline, CDR1 is SGHAT, CDR2 FQNNGV. The junction had 16 bases not matched to a gene; V was cut back by 6 bases and J by 0 bases. CDR3 amino acids: CASRTIRRDSYMNTEAFF. DNA of the CDR3: TGTGCCAGCAGGACCATCCGGCGGGACAGCTATATGAACACTGAAGCTTTCTTT.

DNA of the CDR3: TGTGCCAGAGAGGGGTTCTCTGGGGCCAACGTCCTGACTTTC. As protein: CAREGFSGANVLTF. J is TRBJ2-6 and V is TRBV2, with D possibly called TRBD1 or TRBD2 (5 bases each). Trimming removed 9 bases from V and 0 bases from J, with 9 bases in between. The germline gives CDR1 SNHLY, CDR2 FYNNEI. This CDR3 has 14 residues.

In its sample, this clonotype was seen a few times. The chain employs TRBV12-5 and TRBJ2-1, with TRBD2 matching 12 bases. Trimming at V came to 4 bases and at J to 1 base, leaving 11 bases not matched to a gene. Germline CDR1 reads LGHNT; CDR2 reads FRNRAP. This CDR3 has 19 amino acids. The CDR3 sequence is CASGSDLAGGPLSYNEQFF. The CDR3 nucleotides are TGTGCTAGTGGTTCGGACCTAGCGGGAGGGCCCTTGTCCTACAATGAGCAGTTCTTC.

This clonotype was detected ten times or more. The chain joins TRBV30 to TRBJ2-7; D unclear. Trimming took 4 bases from V and 1 from J, leaving 14 bases between them. Germline V gives CDR1 GTSNPN, CDR2 SVGIG (reference sequence). This CDR3 has 14 amino acids. CDR3 residues: CAWKSLGDSYEQYF. CDR3 DNA sequence: TGTGCCTGGAAAAGTCTCGGTGATTCCTACGAGCAGTACTTC.